The 23 T cell receptor beta chains presented below share a single source sample, sequenced in a study of blood T cell repertoires in COVID-19. This table comes from immunoSEQ multiplex PCR, and its TCRdb copy is limited to in-frame clones, with some not included. This sample has 45,000 to 65,000 clones, with roughly nine tenths found just once. The sample was peripheral blood. The origin of the receptors is a human donor in a cohort sampled during active COVID-19.

J is TRBJ1-1 and V is TRBV4-3; possibly TRBD1 for D (6 bases). Germline V CDR1 and CDR2: LGHNA, YSLEER. The V gene lost 3 bases and the J gene lost 4 bases, with 15 bases spanning the gap. CDR3 size: 15 residues. The CDR3 region has the DNA TGCGCCAGCAGCCACCCAAAGAGGGGGGGCACTGAAGCTTTCTTT. Encoded protein: CASSHPKRGGTEAFF.

The rearrangement uses TRBV5-4 and TRBJ2-5, with 8 bases matching TRBD2. This CDR3 has 15 residues. CDR1 and CDR2 (germline): SGHNT, YYREEE (reference sequence). V was clipped by 3 bases and J by 0 bases; unmatched bases: 4. The CDR3 DNA is TGTGCCAGCAGCTCGCGCGGGGGGAACCAAGAGACCCAGTACTTC. Translation gives CASSSRGGNQETQYF.

The chain links TRBV5-4 to TRBJ1-2, with D uncertain. Germline V gene data show CDR1 as SGHNT and CDR2 as YYREEE (reference sequence). The CDR3 length is 14 residues. The V gene lost 0 bases and the J gene lost 1 base, with 7 bases spanning the gap. The CDR3 protein is CASSLDRFNYGYTF. The CDR3, as DNA: TGTGCCAGCAGCTTGGACAGATTTAACTATGGCTACACCTTC. Variable domain in full (rest from reference TRBV5-4 and TRBJ1-2): ETGVTQSPTHLIKTRGQQVTLRCSSQSGHNTVSWYQQALGQGPQFIFQYYREEENGRGNFPPRFSGLQFPNYSSELNVNALELDDSALYLCASSLDRFNYGYTFGSGTRLTVV.

Here the CDR3 reads CASSFISRSYEQYV. The CDR3 bases are TGTGCCAGCAGCTTTATTAGCCGATCCTACGAGCAGTACGTC. The chain uses TRBV7-2 and TRBJ2-7; D call uncertain. Germline V gene sequence: CDR1 SGHTA, CDR2 FQGNSA. The V and J ends lost 3 bases and 1 base respectively, with 10 bases between them. This CDR3 is 14 amino acids long.

The chain joins TRBV7-2 to TRBJ2-3; 8 positions agree with TRBD1. The CDR3 loop spans 14 amino acids. CDR1 and CDR2 from the germline V gene are SGHTA and FQGNSA. Germline trimming cut 5 bases from V and 3 bases from J; bases unmatched to any gene: 4. The CDR3 is CASSLRDRTDTQYF. The CDR3 nucleotides are TGTGCCAGCAGCCTGCGGGACAGGACAGATACGCAGTATTTT.

V usage is TRBV20-1 and J usage is TRBJ2-1, with D unclear. The CDR3 covers 11 residues. Between the trimmed V and J ends, which lost 6 bases and 8 bases, there was a span of 11 bases. Looked up from germline, CDR1 is DFQATT and CDR2 is SNEGSKA (reference sequence). CDR3 DNA sequence: TGCAGTGCAATCGATAGAGATGAGCAGTTCTTC. It encodes CSAIDRDEQFF.

The V and J genes are TRBV7-9 and TRBJ2-3, with 10 bases that match TRBD2. Per germline, CDR1 SEHNR and CDR2 FQNEAQ (reference sequence). V gave up 1 base and J gave up 4 bases; unmatched junction bases: 5. The CDR3 consists of 16 residues. In nucleotides, the CDR3 is TGTGCCAGCAGCTTAGGGTCTAGCGGGGGCTCAGATACGCAGTATTTT. Protein: CASSLGSSGGSDTQYF.

The chain has TRBV24-1 and TRBJ2-2, with D unresolved. Germline CDR1 and CDR2: KGHDR and SFDVKD. The V end lost 5 bases, the J end lost 4 bases, and 7 bases lay between the germline ends. This CDR3 has 13 residues. CDR3 coding DNA: TGTGCCACCAGTGCCCCCCTCACCGGGGAGCTGTTTTTT. Translation gives CATSAPLTGELFF.

The rearrangement joins TRBV7-9 to TRBJ2-1, with a weak D call TRBD2 (6 bases). Trimming took 5 bases from V and 2 from J, leaving 16 bases between them. This CDR3 comprises 16 residues. The germline gives CDR1 SEHNR, CDR2 FQNEAQ (reference sequence). CDR3 residues: CASSPLGEATYNEQFF. In nucleotides, the CDR3 is TGTGCCAGCAGCCCCCTCGGGGAGGCAACCTACAATGAGCAGTTCTTC.

The sample holds a few counts of this clone. The genes are TRBV14 and TRBJ1-1, with no clear D. CDR1 and CDR2 from the germline V gene are SGHDN and FVKESK. The CDR3 has 13 amino acids. The V gene lost 4 bases and the J gene lost 5 bases, with 11 bases spanning the gap. CDR3 protein: CASSLNLKTEAFF. In DNA form, the CDR3 reads TGTGCCAGCAGCCTGAACCTAAAAACTGAAGCTTTCTTT.

The chain couples TRBV6-5 to TRBJ1-6; 8 bases are a match to TRBD1. This CDR3 is 14 amino acids long. From germline, CDR1 is MNHEY and CDR2 SVGAGI. Germline trimming cut 6 bases from V and 7 bases from J; bases unmatched to any gene: 5. Here the CDR3 reads CASSSDRENSPLHF. CDR3 nucleotide sequence: TGTGCCAGCAGCTCGGACAGGGAGAATTCACCCCTCCACTTT.

This clone was picked up one time. The rearrangement links TRBV29-1 to TRBJ2-1, with 8 bases matching TRBD1. Per the germline V gene, CDR1 is SQVTM and CDR2 is ANQGSEA. The V gene end was trimmed by 3 bases and the J gene end by 3 bases; junction bases not matched to a gene: 7. This CDR3 is 15 amino acids long. The CDR3 DNA follows: TGCAGCGTTGACATGCCAGGGGGCTTCTACAATGAGCAGTTCTTC. Its protein is CSVDMPGGFYNEQFF.

The genes are TRBV5-1 and TRBJ1-3; the D gene is possibly TRBD1 (5 bases). V was pared by 3 bases and J by 0 bases, with 10 bases between. Germline CDR1 and CDR2: SGHRS and YFSETQ. This CDR3 region has 15 residues. CDR3 coding DNA: TGCGCCAGCAGCTCGGACATACTCTCTGGAAACACCATATATTTT. Its translation: CASSSDILSGNTIYF.

This chain joins TRBV4-3 and TRBJ2-3, with TRBD2 identical over 11 bases. The V segment lost 0 bases and the J segment 6 bases; nucleotides outside the gene matches: 5. The germline V gene has CDR1 LGHNA and CDR2 YSLEER. This CDR3 has 16 residues. For the CDR3, the DNA is TGCGCCAGCAGCCAAGATCTAGCGGGGGGAGAGGATACGCAGTATTTT. Translation: CASSQDLAGGEDTQYF.

J is TRBJ2-3 and V is TRBV10-3; 11 bases fit TRBD1. The germline gives CDR1 ENHRY, CDR2 SYGVKD. V shed 8 bases and J 5 bases; nucleotides not matched to a gene: 12. The CDR3 has 16 residues. The CDR3 reads CAISLTRGQGGDTQYF. As DNA, the CDR3 is TGTGCCATCTCCCTCACACGGGGACAGGGGGGAGATACGCAGTATTTT.

The J gene is TRBJ2-3, the V gene TRBV6-1, with D perhaps matching TRBD1 (6 bases). V was shortened by 2 bases and J by 2 bases, with 11 bases between the two germline ends. Germline CDR1 MNHNS, CDR2 SASEGT. This CDR3 spans 15 amino acids. In DNA, the CDR3 is TGTGCCAGCAGTGAATGGGGGCCTCTCACAGATACGCAGTATTTT. Residues: CASSEWGPLTDTQYF.

The CDR3 DNA is TGTGCCAGCAGCTTAATAGGCGGGAACACAGATACGCAGTATTTT. Its translation is CASSLIGGNTDTQYF. This chain joins TRBV7-3 and TRBJ2-3; D possibly corresponds to TRBD2 (6 bases). The CDR3 totals 15 residues. Looked up from germline, CDR1 is SGHTA and CDR2 is FQGTGA. The V end was cut by 1 base, the J end by 2 bases, with 10 bases between.

The rearrangement joins TRBV30 to TRBJ1-4; D unresolved. There are 10 residues in the CDR3. Germline V gene sequence: CDR1 GTSNPN, CDR2 SVGIG (reference sequence). The CDR3 DNA sequence: TGTGCGGCGGGCGCGGAAAAACTGTTTTTT. Protein product: CAAGAEKLFF.

The chain links TRBV12-3 or TRBV12-4 to TRBJ1-1; D not resolved. Trimming cost V 7 bases and J 2 bases, with 8 bases left between them. This CDR3 comprises 12 residues. The CDR3 loop is CASTLLNTEAFF. CDR3 nucleotide sequence: TGTGCCAGCACCCTATTAAACACTGAAGCTTTCTTT.

This rearrangement joins TRBV28 to TRBJ1-5; 9 bases are shared with TRBD1. The V and J ends lost 6 bases and 2 bases, in that order; junction bases with no gene match: 8. The CDR3 sequence is 16 residues long. CDR1 and CDR2 from the germline V gene are MDHEN and SYDVKM. CDR3 loop: CASRSRTGDGNQPQHF. The CDR3 coding sequence is TGTGCCAGCAGGAGTAGGACAGGGGACGGCAATCAGCCCCAGCATTTT.

The genes are TRBV11-2 and TRBJ2-7; no clear D gene. Germline CDR1 is SGHAT and CDR2 is FQNNGV. Between the trimmed V and J ends, which lost 5 bases and 2 bases, there was a span of 7 bases. The CDR3 runs to 12 residues. CDR3 in DNA: TGTGCCAGCAGCCCCGCGGCCTACGAGCAGTACGTC. Encoded protein: CASSPAAYEQYV.

V usage is TRBV19 and J usage is TRBJ2-3; D may be TRBD1 (5 bases). V was clipped by 5 bases and J by 2 bases, with 20 bases between them. CDR3 length equals 17 residues. CDR1 and CDR2 from the germline V gene are LNHDA and SQIVND (reference sequence). The CDR3 coding sequence is TGTGCCAGTAGTCCCCCCTGGCAGGGAAACCCCACAGATACGCAGTATTTT. Encoded protein: CASSPPWQGNPTDTQYF.

The V and J genes are TRBV30 and TRBJ1-5, with D perhaps matching TRBD1 (6 bases). V was shortened by 3 bases and J by 2 bases, with 11 bases between the two germline ends. CDR3 size: 14 residues. Germline loops: CDR1 GTSNPN, CDR2 SVGIG (reference sequence). The CDR3 nucleotides are TGTGCCTGGAGGAGGGGGTCGGGCAATCAGCCCCAGCATTTT. This codes for CAWRRGSGNQPQHF.